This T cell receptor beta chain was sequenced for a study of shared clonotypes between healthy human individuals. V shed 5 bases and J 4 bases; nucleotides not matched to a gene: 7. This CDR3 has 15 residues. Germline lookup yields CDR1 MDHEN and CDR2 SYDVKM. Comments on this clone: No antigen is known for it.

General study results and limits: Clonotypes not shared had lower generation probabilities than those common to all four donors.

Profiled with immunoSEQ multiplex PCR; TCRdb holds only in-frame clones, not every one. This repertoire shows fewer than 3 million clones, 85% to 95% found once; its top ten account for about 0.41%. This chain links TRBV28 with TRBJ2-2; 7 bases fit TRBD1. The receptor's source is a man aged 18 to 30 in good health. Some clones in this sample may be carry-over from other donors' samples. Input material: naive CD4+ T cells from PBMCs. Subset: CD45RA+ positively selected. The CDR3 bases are TGTGCCAGCAGTGAATACAGGGGTACCACCGGGGAGCTGTTTTTT. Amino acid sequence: CASSEYRGTTGELFF.